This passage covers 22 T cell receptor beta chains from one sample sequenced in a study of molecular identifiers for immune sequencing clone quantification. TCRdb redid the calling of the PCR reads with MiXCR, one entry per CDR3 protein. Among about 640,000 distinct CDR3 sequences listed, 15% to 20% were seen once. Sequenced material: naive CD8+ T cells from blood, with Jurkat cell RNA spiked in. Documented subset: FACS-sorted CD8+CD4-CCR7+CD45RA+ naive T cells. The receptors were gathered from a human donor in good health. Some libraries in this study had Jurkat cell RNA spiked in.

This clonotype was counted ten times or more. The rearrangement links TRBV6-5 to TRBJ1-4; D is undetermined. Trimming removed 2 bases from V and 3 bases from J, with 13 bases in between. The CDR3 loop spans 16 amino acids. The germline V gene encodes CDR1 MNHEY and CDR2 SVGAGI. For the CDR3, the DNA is TGTGCCAGCAGTTACACCCCGGGTTCCCCTAATGAAAAACTGTTTTTT. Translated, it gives CASSYTPGSPNEKLFF.

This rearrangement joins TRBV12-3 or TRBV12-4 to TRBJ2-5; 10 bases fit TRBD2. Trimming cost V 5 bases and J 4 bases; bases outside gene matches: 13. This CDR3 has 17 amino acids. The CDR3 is CASSPGRGTSVTETQYF. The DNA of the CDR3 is TGTGCCAGCAGTCCGGGCCGGGGGACTAGCGTAACAGAGACCCAGTACTTC.

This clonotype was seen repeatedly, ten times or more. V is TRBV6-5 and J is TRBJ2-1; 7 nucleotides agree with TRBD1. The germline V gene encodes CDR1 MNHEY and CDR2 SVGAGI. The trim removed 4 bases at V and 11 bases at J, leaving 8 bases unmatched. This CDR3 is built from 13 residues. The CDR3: CASSSYRDRKQFF. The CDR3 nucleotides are TGTGCCAGCAGTTCATACCGGGACAGAAAGCAGTTCTTC.

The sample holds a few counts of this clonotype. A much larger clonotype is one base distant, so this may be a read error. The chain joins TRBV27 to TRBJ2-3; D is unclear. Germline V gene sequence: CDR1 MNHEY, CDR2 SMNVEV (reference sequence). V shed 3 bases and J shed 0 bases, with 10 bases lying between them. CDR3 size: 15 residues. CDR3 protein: CASSFESISTDTQYF. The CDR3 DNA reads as TGTGCCAGCAGTTTTGAATCGATAAGCACAGATACGCAGTATTTT.

The CDR3 DNA reads as TGTGCCAGCAGTTACTCCGGGGCGGCCCAAGGGTCGACCCAGTACTTC. Translation: CASSYSGAAQGSTQYF. The chain links TRBV6-2 or TRBV6-3 to TRBJ2-5; D might be TRBD1 or TRBD2, each matching 5 bases. Trimming took 0 bases from V and 7 from J, leaving 18 bases between them. This CDR3 contains 16 residues. The germline V gene encodes CDR1 MNHEY and CDR2 SVGEGT.

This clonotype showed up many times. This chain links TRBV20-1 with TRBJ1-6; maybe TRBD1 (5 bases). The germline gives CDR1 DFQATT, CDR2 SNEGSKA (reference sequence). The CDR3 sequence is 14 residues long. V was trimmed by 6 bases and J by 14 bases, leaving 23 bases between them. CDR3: CSAKDRDRILSLHF. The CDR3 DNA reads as TGCAGTGCAAAAGACCGGGACCGAATTTTATCCCTCCACTTT.

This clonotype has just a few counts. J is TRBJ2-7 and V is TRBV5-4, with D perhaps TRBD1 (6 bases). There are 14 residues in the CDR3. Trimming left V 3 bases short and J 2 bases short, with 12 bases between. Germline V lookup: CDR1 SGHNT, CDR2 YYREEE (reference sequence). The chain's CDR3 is CASSSWTVPYEQYF. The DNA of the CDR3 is TGTGCCAGCAGCTCATGGACAGTCCCCTACGAGCAGTACTTC.

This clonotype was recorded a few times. In DNA, the CDR3 is TGTGCCAGCAGCTTCTATTTACCCTACGAGCAGTACTTC. Translated: CASSFYLPYEQYF. The chain recombines TRBV6-2 or TRBV6-3 with TRBJ2-7; D not resolved. This CDR3 spans 13 amino acids. Germline CDR1 and CDR2: MNHEY and SVGEGT. V gave up 6 bases and J gave up 2 bases, with 11 bases separating them.

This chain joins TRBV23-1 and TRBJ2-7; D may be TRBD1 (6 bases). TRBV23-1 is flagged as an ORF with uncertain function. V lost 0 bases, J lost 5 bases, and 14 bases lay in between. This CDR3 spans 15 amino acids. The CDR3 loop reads CASSQSGTGIHEQYF. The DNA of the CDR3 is TGCGCCAGCAGTCAATCGGGAACAGGGATCCACGAGCAGTACTTC.

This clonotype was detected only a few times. CDR3 sequence (DNA): TGCGCCAGCAGCCGGGACAGGGGTATGGAGGAGCTGTTTTTT. Its translation: CASSRDRGMEELFF. V is TRBV4-3 and J is TRBJ2-2; TRBD1 agrees at 10 bases. The CDR3 is made up of 14 amino acids. With V trimmed by 4 bases and J by 10 bases, 6 bases remained unmatched. The germline V gene encodes CDR1 LGHNA and CDR2 YSLEER.

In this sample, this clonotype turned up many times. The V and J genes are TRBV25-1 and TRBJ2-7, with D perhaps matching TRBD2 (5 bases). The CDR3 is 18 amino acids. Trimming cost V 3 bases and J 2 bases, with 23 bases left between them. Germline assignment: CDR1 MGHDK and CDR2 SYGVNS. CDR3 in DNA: TGTGCCAGCAGTGATTCCAAGAAGCAAACCGGGATTGCCTACGAGCAGTACTTC. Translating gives CASSDSKKQTGIAYEQYF.

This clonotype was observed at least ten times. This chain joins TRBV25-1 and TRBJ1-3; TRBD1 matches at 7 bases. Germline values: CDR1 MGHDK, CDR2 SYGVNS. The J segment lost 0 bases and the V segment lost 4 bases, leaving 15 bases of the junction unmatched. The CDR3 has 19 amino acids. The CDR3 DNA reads TGTGCCAGCAGTGCTTTGAGACCGGGACAGATCCCCTCTGGAAACACCATATATTTT. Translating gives CASSALRPGQIPSGNTIYF.

The CDR3 here is CASSLFGTSGAGGDTQYF. CDR3 DNA sequence: TGTGCCAGCAGCTTATTCGGTACTAGCGGAGCCGGTGGGGATACGCAGTATTTT. This chain uses TRBV7-2 with TRBJ2-3; TRBD2 aligns across 8 bases. Germline CDR1 and CDR2: SGHTA and FQGNSA. This CDR3 region has 18 residues. The V segment lost 2 bases and the J segment 6 bases; nucleotides outside the gene matches: 16.

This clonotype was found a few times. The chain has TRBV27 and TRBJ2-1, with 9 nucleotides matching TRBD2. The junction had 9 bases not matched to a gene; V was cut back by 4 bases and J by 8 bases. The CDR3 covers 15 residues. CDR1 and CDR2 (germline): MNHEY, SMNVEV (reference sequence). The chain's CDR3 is CASSWGLARWDEQFF. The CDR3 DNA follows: TGTGCCAGCAGTTGGGGACTAGCTAGATGGGATGAGCAGTTCTTC.

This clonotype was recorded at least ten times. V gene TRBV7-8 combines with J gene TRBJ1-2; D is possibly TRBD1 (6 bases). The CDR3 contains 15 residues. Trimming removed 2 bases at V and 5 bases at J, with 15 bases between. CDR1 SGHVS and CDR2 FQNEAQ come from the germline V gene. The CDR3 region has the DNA TGTGCCAGCAGCTTATTAGGACAGTCCGTTTATGGCTACACCTTC. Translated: CASSLLGQSVYGYTF.

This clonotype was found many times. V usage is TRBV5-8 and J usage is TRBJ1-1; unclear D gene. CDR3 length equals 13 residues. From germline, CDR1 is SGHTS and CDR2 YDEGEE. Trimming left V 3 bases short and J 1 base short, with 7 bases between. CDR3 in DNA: TGTGCCAGCAGCTCCACGAGGAACACTGAAGCTTTCTTT. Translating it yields CASSSTRNTEAFF.

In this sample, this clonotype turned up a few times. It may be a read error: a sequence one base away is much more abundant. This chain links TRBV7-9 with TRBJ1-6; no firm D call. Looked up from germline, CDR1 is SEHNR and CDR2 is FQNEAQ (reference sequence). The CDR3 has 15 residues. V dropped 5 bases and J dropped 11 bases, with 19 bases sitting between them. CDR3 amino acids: CASSPKVGSSTPLHF. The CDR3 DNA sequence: TGTGCCAGCAGCCCCAAGGTCGGGAGTTCGACACCCCTCCACTTT.

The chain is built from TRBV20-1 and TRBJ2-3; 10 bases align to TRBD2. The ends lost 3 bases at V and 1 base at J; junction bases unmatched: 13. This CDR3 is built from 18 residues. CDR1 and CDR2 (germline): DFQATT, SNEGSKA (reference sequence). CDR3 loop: CSARVIRSGRVGTDTQYF. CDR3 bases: TGCAGTGCTAGGGTGATCAGGAGCGGGAGGGTGGGCACAGATACGCAGTATTTT.

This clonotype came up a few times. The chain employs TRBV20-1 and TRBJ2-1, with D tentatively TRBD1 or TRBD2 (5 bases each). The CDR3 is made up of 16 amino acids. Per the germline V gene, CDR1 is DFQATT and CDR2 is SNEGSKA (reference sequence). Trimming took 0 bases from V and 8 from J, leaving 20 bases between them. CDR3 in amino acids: CSARDLGVARIDEQFF. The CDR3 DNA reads TGCAGTGCTAGAGATCTGGGGGTGGCACGGATTGATGAGCAGTTCTTC.

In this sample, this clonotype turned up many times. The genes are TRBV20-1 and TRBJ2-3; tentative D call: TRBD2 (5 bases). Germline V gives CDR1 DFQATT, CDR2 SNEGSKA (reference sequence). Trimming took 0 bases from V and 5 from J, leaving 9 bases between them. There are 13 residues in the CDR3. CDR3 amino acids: CSARDPRGDTQYF. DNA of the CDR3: TGCAGTGCTAGAGATCCCCGGGGAGATACGCAGTATTTT.

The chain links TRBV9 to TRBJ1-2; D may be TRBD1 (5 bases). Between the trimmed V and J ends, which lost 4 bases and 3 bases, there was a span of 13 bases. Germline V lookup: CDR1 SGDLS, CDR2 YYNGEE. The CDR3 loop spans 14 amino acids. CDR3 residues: CASSPRQTYYGYTF. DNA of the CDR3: TGTGCCAGCAGCCCACGACAGACATACTATGGCTACACCTTC.

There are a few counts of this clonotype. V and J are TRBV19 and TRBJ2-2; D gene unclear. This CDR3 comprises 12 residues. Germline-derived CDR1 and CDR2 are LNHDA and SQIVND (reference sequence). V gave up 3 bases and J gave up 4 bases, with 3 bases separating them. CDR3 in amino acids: CASSIGTGELFF. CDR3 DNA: TGTGCCAGTAGTATTGGCACCGGGGAGCTGTTTTTT.